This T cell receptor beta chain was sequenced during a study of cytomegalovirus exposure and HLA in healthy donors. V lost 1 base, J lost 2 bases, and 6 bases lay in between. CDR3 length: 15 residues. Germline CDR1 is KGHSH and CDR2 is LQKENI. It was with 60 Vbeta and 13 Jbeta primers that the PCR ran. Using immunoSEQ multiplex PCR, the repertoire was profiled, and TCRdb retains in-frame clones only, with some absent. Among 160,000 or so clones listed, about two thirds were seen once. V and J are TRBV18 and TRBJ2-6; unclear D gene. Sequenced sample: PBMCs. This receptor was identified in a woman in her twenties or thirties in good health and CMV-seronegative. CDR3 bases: TGTGCCAGCTCACCACGCGACACTGGGGCCAACGTCCTGACTTTC. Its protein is CASSPRDTGANVLTF.